These 30 T cell receptor beta chains came from one sample sequenced in a study of shared clonotypes between healthy human individuals. Some clones are missing from TCRdb's copy, which holds only in-frame ones; the method was immunoSEQ multiplex PCR. This table has 400,000 to 600,000 clones, approximately 94% appearing once. Sequences were obtained from naive CD4+ T cells sorted from blood. The subset was: CD45RA+ positively selected. These receptors originate from a woman in her twenties or thirties in good health.

The genes are TRBV19 and TRBJ1-2, with 10 bases identical to TRBD1. This CDR3 comprises 15 residues. Per the germline V gene, CDR1 is LNHDA and CDR2 is SQIVND (reference sequence). V lost 4 bases and J lost 3; bases outside the gene matches: 5. The CDR3 DNA reads as TGTGCCAGTAGTAACCGACAGGGGGCTTACTATGGCTACACCTTC. Protein product: CASSNRQGAYYGYTF.

The rearrangement joins TRBV14 to TRBJ2-4, with TRBD1 as a possible D gene (6 bases). CDR3 length equals 19 residues. V dropped 4 bases and J dropped 1 base, with 23 bases sitting between them. CDR1 SGHDN and CDR2 FVKESK come from the germline V gene. CDR3 region: CASSPSVLRTAVAKNIQYF. DNA of the CDR3: TGTGCCAGCAGCCCGTCCGTCCTCCGGACAGCCGTCGCCAAAAACATTCAGTACTTC.

The table lists this clone with a count of one. This CDR3 reads CASRTPQGTNTGELFF. CDR3 bases: TGTGCCAGCAGGACCCCACAGGGGACGAACACCGGGGAGCTGTTTTTT. J is TRBJ2-2 and V is TRBV28; 7 bases agree with TRBD1. Germline lookup yields CDR1 MDHEN and CDR2 SYDVKM. With V trimmed by 6 bases and J by 0 bases, 7 bases remained unmatched. There are 16 residues in the CDR3.

The chain employs TRBV11-2 and TRBJ2-2; 9 nucleotides line up with TRBD2. The CDR3 loop spans 15 amino acids. V dropped 4 bases and J dropped 4; count of bases not matched to a gene: 4. The germline gives CDR1 SGHAT, CDR2 FQNNGV. The CDR3 region has the DNA TGTGCCAGCAGCTCCCTAGCGGGACTCACCGGGGAGCTGTTTTTT. This gives the protein CASSSLAGLTGELFF.

This chain joins TRBV19 and TRBJ2-7; 8 nucleotides line up with TRBD1. The CDR3 is made up of 16 amino acids. CDR1 LNHDA and CDR2 SQIVND come from the germline V gene (reference sequence). Trimming removed 5 bases from V and 5 bases from J; junction bases left unmatched: 14. The DNA of the CDR3 is TGTGCCAGTAGTGCCTGGACAGGGAGTTCCCGCAACGAGCAGTACTTC. Its translation is CASSAWTGSSRNEQYF.

This chain joins TRBV10-3 and TRBJ2-2; D may be TRBD2 (6 bases). The CDR3 contains 16 residues. Germline V lookup: CDR1 ENHRY, CDR2 SYGVKD. Trimming removed 7 bases from V and 5 bases from J, with 20 bases in between. CDR3 DNA sequence: TGTGCCATCAAAATCCGGCCGGGAGACGGTACCGGGGAGCTGTTTTTT. It translates to CAIKIRPGDGTGELFF.

The rearrangement links TRBV6-5 to TRBJ2-2; TRBD1 matches 9 bases. Germline V gene data show CDR1 as MNHEY and CDR2 as SVGAGI. Trimming at V came to 6 bases and at J to 6 bases, leaving 8 bases not matched to a gene. This CDR3 has 15 amino acids. CDR3 amino acids: CASRIGTGTAGELFF. CDR3 nucleotide sequence: TGTGCCAGCAGGATCGGGACAGGGACCGCCGGGGAGCTGTTTTTT.

The rearrangement uses TRBV5-1 and TRBJ2-1; D is perhaps TRBD1 or TRBD2 (5 bases each). The ends were cut back, 0 bases at V and 7 bases at J, with 26 bases in the middle. The CDR3 contains 19 residues. Germline CDR1 and CDR2: SGHRS and YFSETQ. CDR3 region: CASSLDPPGTTQGRNEQFF. In DNA form, the CDR3 reads TGCGCCAGCAGCTTGGATCCCCCCGGGACCACCCAAGGAAGAAATGAGCAGTTCTTC.

The rearrangement joins TRBV5-5 to TRBJ2-7; D remains ambiguous. V dropped 2 bases and J dropped 2 bases, with 8 bases sitting between them. Germline-derived CDR1 and CDR2 are SGHKS and YYEKEE (reference sequence). There are 13 residues in the CDR3. CDR3 residues: CASSLDQPYEQYF. Written as DNA, the CDR3 is TGTGCCAGCAGCTTAGACCAACCCTACGAGCAGTACTTC.

The chain couples TRBV29-1 to TRBJ2-5; TRBD1 matches 10 bases. V gave up 6 bases and J gave up 5 bases; unmatched junction bases: 9. Germline assignment: CDR1 SQVTM and CDR2 ANQGSEA. CDR3 length: 14 amino acids. The CDR3 region has the DNA TGCAGCGTCCGGACAGGGGGTTTCCAGGAGACCCAGTACTTC. It specifies CSVRTGGFQETQYF.

This rearrangement joins TRBV29-1 to TRBJ2-7; 9 nucleotides match TRBD1. V lost 6 bases to trimming and J lost 6 bases; unmatched junction nucleotides: 3. The CDR3 is 11 residues long. Germline V gene sequence: CDR1 SQVTM, CDR2 ANQGSEA. CDR3 sequence reads: CSVQGAAEQYF. The CDR3 nucleotides read TGCAGCGTACAGGGGGCGGCCGAGCAGTACTTC.

The chain couples TRBV7-3 to TRBJ2-1; D is possibly TRBD2 (6 bases). Looked up from germline, CDR1 is SGHTA and CDR2 is FQGTGA. V lost 0 bases, J lost 7 bases, and 16 bases lay in between. This CDR3 is 16 amino acids long. The CDR3 is CASSLTPGTRKNEQFF. The CDR3 DNA reads as TGTGCCAGCAGCTTAACTCCCGGGACTCGGAAAAATGAGCAGTTCTTC.

The V and J genes are TRBV6-5 and TRBJ2-5, with D unresolved. Trimming took off 2 bases at V and 2 bases at J, with 9 bases between the two ends. This CDR3 has 14 amino acids. Germline V CDR1 and CDR2: MNHEY, SVGAGI. CDR3 protein: CASSYGPAQETQYF. The CDR3 DNA reads as TGTGCCAGCAGTTACGGGCCAGCTCAAGAGACCCAGTACTTC.

V and J are TRBV5-1 and TRBJ2-1; D is unclear. The germline CDR1 and CDR2 sequences are SGHRS and YFSETQ. The V end lost 4 bases, the J end lost 4 bases, and 12 bases lay between the germline ends. There are 14 residues in the CDR3. CDR3 in amino acids: CASSKGSPYNEQFF. The CDR3 DNA reads as TGCGCCAGCAGCAAGGGAAGTCCTTACAATGAGCAGTTCTTC.

This sequence joins TRBV11-2 and TRBJ1-2; D may be TRBD1 (5 bases). Germline CDR1 and CDR2: SGHAT and FQNNGV. Trimming cost V 8 bases and J 5 bases, with 9 bases left between them. This CDR3 contains 11 residues. The CDR3 sequence: CASGDLYGYTF. For the CDR3, the DNA is TGTGCCAGCGGGGACCTTTATGGCTACACCTTC. Full variable domain (missing parts from reference TRBV11-2 and TRBJ1-2): EAGVAQSPRYKIIEKRQSVAFWCNPISGHATLYWYQQILGQGPKLLIQFQNNGVVDDSQLPKDRFSAERLKGVDSTLKIQPAKLEDSAVYLCASGDLYGYTFGSGTRLTVV.

The V call is TRBV6-5, the J call TRBJ1-5; D perhaps matches TRBD1 (6 bases). Germline V gene lookup returns CDR1 MNHEY and CDR2 SVGAGI. The CDR3 has 14 amino acids. The V and J ends lost 5 bases and 4 bases respectively, with 12 bases between them. The CDR3 here is CASSRTEKNQPQHF. In nucleotides, the CDR3 is TGTGCCAGCAGTCGGACAGAAAAGAATCAGCCCCAGCATTTT.

CDR3 nucleotides: TGTGCCAGCAGTAGTCCCAATTCAGGGGTACAGCCCCAGCATTTT. Translation gives CASSSPNSGVQPQHF. V usage is TRBV6-6 and J usage is TRBJ1-5; TRBD1 might be the D (6 bases). CDR1 and CDR2 (germline): MNHNY, SVGAGI (reference sequence). The length of the CDR3 is 15 residues. Trimming removed 5 bases from V and 7 bases from J, with 18 bases in between.

DNA for the CDR3: TGTGCCAGCTCACCCGGAAACGGGGGTTTCACAGATACGCAGTATTTT. This translates into CASSPGNGGFTDTQYF. The chain combines TRBV18 with TRBJ2-3, with D perhaps matching TRBD2 (6 bases). The germline V gene encodes CDR1 KGHSH and CDR2 LQKENI. V was clipped by 3 bases and J by 2 bases, with 15 bases between them. The CDR3 length is 16 residues.

This rearrangement joins TRBV27 to TRBJ2-2; TRBD2 aligns across 15 bases. After removal of 4 bases from V and 1 base from J, the junction contained 7 bases not matched to a gene. CDR3 length equals 19 residues. The germline V gene encodes CDR1 MNHEY and CDR2 SMNVEV (reference sequence). CDR3 nucleotide sequence: TGTGCCAGCAGTTCACCGGGACTAGCGGGAGGCAAGAACACCGGGGAGCTGTTTTTT. It specifies CASSSPGLAGGKNTGELFF.

The V gene is TRBV6-5, the J gene TRBJ2-7; unclear D gene. The CDR3 spans 16 residues. V was shortened by 0 bases and J by 2 bases, with 14 bases between the two germline ends. Germline V gene lookup returns CDR1 MNHEY and CDR2 SVGAGI. The CDR3 DNA reads TGTGCCAGCAGTTACTCGATGTCGGAGCTTACCTACGAGCAGTACTTC. Protein: CASSYSMSELTYEQYF.

The rearrangement uses TRBV19 and TRBJ2-5, with 9 bases matching TRBD2. The CDR3 covers 13 residues. Germline V gene sequence: CDR1 LNHDA, CDR2 SQIVND (reference sequence). V dropped 7 bases and J dropped 5; count of bases not matched to a gene: 5. The CDR3 DNA follows: TGTGCCAGTAAGGGCAGCGGGAGGGAGACCCAGTACTTC. Translation: CASKGSGRETQYF.

CDR3 loop: CATSRSTPTYEQYF. The CDR3 DNA follows: TGTGCCACCAGCAGATCAACTCCCACCTACGAGCAGTACTTC. The V and J genes are TRBV15 and TRBJ2-7, with no clear D. The germline V and J ends were trimmed by 2 bases and 2 bases, with 10 bases remaining between them. Germline V gene sequence: CDR1 LNHNV, CDR2 YYDKDF (reference sequence). This CDR3 region has 14 residues.

J is TRBJ1-3 and V is TRBV13; no definite D call. CDR1 and CDR2 from the germline V gene are PRHDT and FYEKMQ (reference sequence). The CDR3 contains 16 residues. Trimming shortened V by 1 base and J by 3 bases, and 13 bases separated the two germline ends. CDR3 residues: CASSLAGDRNGNTIYF. The CDR3 DNA reads TGTGCCAGCAGCTTAGCGGGAGACCGTAATGGAAACACCATATATTTT.

The CDR3 DNA follows: TGTGCCAGCAGCACCCTAGGGGGCTACTACGAGCAGTACTTC. It yields the protein CASSTLGGYYEQYF. The chain couples TRBV7-9 to TRBJ2-7, with 7 bases that match TRBD1. Losses at the gene ends were 5 bases for V and 3 bases for J; bases not matched to a gene: 7. The CDR3 has 14 residues. Germline values: CDR1 SEHNR, CDR2 FQNEAQ (reference sequence).

The chain recombines TRBV13 with TRBJ2-7; D is undetermined. Trimming took off 4 bases at V and 2 bases at J, with 15 bases between the two ends. The CDR3 is 15 residues long. Germline V CDR1 and CDR2: PRHDT, FYEKMQ (reference sequence). CDR3 in amino acids: CASSSTRRNTYEQYF. The DNA for the CDR3 is TGTGCCAGCAGCTCAACCCGACGGAACACCTACGAGCAGTACTTC.

This chain connects TRBV7-9 to TRBJ2-1, with 12 bases identical to TRBD2. The CDR3 runs to 18 residues. Germline assignment: CDR1 SEHNR and CDR2 FQNEAQ (reference sequence). The V segment lost 1 base and the J segment 3 bases; nucleotides outside the gene matches: 7. DNA for the CDR3: TGTGCCAGCAGCTTAGGGCTAGCGGGAGGGTGGGACTACAATGAGCAGTTCTTC. As protein: CASSLGLAGGWDYNEQFF.

With respect to this clone: Other DNA sequences in this sample translate to the same CDR3. The chain joins TRBV18 to TRBJ1-3; D possibly corresponds to TRBD1 (6 bases). This CDR3 region has 16 residues. Germline V gives CDR1 KGHSH, CDR2 LQKENI. Trimming cost V 2 bases and J 0 bases, with 11 bases left between them. CDR3 loop: CASSPRGQSSGNTIYF. Here the CDR3 DNA reads TGTGCCAGCTCACCAAGGGGACAAAGCTCTGGAAACACCATATATTTT.

CDR3 residues: CASSRGRQGDQPQHF. The CDR3 DNA reads TGTGCCAGCAGCAGGGGACGACAGGGGGATCAGCCCCAGCATTTT. The chain is built from TRBV6-6 and TRBJ1-5, with 9 bases aligning to TRBD1. Trimming took 6 bases from V and 5 from J; bases not matched to a gene: 8. CDR1 and CDR2 (germline): MNHNY, SVGAGI (reference sequence). The CDR3 runs 15 residues.

The chain couples TRBV6-1 to TRBJ2-6; 9 bases line up with TRBD1. Looked up from germline, CDR1 is MNHNS and CDR2 is SASEGT. The CDR3 is 19 amino acids. The junction had 11 bases not matched to a gene; V was cut back by 2 bases and J by 3 bases. The CDR3 nucleotides are TGTGCCAGCAGTGAATATCCGGGGGACAGGGTCGTTGGGGCCAACGTCCTGACTTTC. The encoded protein is CASSEYPGDRVVGANVLTF.

V usage is TRBV19 and J usage is TRBJ2-3, with D maybe TRBD1 (5 bases). CDR1 LNHDA and CDR2 SQIVND come from the germline V gene (reference sequence). This CDR3 region has 15 residues. Trimming took 5 bases from V and 1 from J, leaving 13 bases between them. CDR3 in DNA: TGTGCCAGTAGTTCCCAGGGTGCCGGCACAGATACGCAGTATTTT. It encodes CASSSQGAGTDTQYF.